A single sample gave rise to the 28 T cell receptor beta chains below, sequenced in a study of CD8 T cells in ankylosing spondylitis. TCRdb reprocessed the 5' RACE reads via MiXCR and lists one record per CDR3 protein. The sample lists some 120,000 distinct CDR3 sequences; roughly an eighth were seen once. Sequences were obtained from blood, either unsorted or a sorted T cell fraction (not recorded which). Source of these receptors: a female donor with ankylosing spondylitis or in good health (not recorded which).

The CDR3 sequence is CASSELRLDTGELFF. CDR3 sequence (DNA): TGCGCCAGCAGTGAGCTGCGTCTGGACACCGGGGAGCTGTTTTTT. The genes are TRBV10-2 and TRBJ2-2; D is ambiguous. The CDR3 runs 15 residues. V was shortened by 2 bases and J by 3 bases, with 10 bases between the two germline ends. The germline V gene has CDR1 WSHSY and CDR2 SAAADI.

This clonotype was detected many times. The CDR3 sequence is CASSLGALTDTQYF. The CDR3 coding sequence is TGTGCCAGCAGTTTGGGGGCCCTCACAGATACGCAGTATTTT. The gene calls are TRBV12-3 or TRBV12-4 and TRBJ2-3; a possible D gene is TRBD1 (6 bases). Between the trimmed V and J ends, which lost 3 bases and 2 bases, there was a span of 9 bases. The CDR3 runs 14 residues.

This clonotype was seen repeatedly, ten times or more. The CDR3 DNA follows: TGCAGCGTGGACAGGAGCGGGCGGACAGATACGCAGTATTTT. Its protein is CSVDRSGRTDTQYF. The chain employs TRBV29-1 and TRBJ2-3; TRBD1 might be the D (7 bases). Germline CDR1 and CDR2: SQVTM and ANQGSEA. The CDR3 covers 14 residues. The V end lost 6 bases, the J end lost 3 bases, and 16 bases lay between the germline ends.

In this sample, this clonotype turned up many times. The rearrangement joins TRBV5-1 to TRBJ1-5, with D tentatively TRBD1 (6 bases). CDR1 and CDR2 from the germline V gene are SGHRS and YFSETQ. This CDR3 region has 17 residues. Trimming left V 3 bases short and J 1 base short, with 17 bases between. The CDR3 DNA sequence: TGCGCCAGCAGCTCACACTCACAGGGAACAAGCAATCAGCCCCAGCATTTT. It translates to CASSSHSQGTSNQPQHF.

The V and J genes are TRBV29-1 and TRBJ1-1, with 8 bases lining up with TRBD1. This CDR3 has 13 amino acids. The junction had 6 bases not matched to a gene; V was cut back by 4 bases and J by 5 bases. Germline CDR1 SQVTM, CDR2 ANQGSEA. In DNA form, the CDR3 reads TGCAGCGTTGGGACAGGGAGTGGAACTGAAGCTTTCTTT. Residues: CSVGTGSGTEAFF.

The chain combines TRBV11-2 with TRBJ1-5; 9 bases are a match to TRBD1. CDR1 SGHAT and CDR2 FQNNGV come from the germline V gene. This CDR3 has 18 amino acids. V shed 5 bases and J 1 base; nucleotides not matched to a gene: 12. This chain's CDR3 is CASSPRITGGLSNQPQHF. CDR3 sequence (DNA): TGTGCCAGCAGCCCTCGGATCACAGGGGGCCTGAGCAATCAGCCCCAGCATTTT.

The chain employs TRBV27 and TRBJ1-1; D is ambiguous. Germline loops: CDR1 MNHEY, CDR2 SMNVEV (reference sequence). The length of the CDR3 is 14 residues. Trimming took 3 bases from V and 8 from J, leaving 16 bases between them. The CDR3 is CASSLGGNRVEAFF. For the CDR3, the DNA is TGTGCCAGCAGTTTGGGTGGAAATAGGGTAGAAGCTTTCTTT.

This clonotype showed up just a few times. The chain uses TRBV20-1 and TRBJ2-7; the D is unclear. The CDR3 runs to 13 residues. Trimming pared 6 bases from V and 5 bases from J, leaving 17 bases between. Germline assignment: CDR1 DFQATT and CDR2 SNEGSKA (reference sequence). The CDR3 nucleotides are TGCAGTGCCATGCGACTCTCGTGGCACGAGCAGTACTTC. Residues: CSAMRLSWHEQYF.

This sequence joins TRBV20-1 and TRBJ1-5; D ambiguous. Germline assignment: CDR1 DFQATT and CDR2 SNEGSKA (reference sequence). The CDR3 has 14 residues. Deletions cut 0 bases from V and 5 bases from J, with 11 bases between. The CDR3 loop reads CSARDSQHDQPQHF. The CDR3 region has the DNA TGCAGTGCTAGAGATAGCCAGCATGATCAGCCCCAGCATTTT.

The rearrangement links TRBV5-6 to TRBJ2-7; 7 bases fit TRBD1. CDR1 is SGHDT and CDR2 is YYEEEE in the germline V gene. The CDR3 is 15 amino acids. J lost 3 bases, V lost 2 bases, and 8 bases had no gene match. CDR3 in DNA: TGTGCCAGCAGCTTTCCAGGGACAGAAAACTACGAGCAGTACTTC. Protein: CASSFPGTENYEQYF.

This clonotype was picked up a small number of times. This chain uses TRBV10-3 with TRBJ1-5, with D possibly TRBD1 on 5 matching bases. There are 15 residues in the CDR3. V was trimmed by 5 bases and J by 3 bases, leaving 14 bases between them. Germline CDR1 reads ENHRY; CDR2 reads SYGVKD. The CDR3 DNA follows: TGTGCCATCAGTCCGAATGAGGGGTACAATCAGCCCCAGCATTTT. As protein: CAISPNEGYNQPQHF.

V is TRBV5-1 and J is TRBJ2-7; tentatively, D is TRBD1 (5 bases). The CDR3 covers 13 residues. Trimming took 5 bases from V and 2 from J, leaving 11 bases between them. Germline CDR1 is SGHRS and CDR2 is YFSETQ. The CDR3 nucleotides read TGCGCCAGCAGAGGGGTTTTGGCCTACGAGCAGTACTTC. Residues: CASRGVLAYEQYF.

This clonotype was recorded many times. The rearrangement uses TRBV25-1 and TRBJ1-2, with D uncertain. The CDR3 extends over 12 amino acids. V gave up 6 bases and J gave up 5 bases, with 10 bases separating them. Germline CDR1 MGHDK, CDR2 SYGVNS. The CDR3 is CASRGSFYGYTF. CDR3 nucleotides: TGTGCCAGCAGGGGCAGTTTTTATGGCTACACCTTC.

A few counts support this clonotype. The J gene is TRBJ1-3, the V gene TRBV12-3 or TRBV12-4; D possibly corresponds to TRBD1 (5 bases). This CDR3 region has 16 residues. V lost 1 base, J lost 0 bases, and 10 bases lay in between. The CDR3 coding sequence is TGTGCCAGCAGTTTAGTAGTCGGACACTCTGGAAACACCATATATTTT. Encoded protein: CASSLVVGHSGNTIYF.

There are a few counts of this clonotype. The CDR3 loop reads CSARSSGGRNEQFF. In DNA, the CDR3 is TGCAGTGCTAGATCTAGCGGGGGTCGGAATGAGCAGTTCTTC. The chain has TRBV20-1 and TRBJ2-1; 10 nucleotides agree with TRBD2. This CDR3 spans 14 amino acids. Germline V CDR1 and CDR2: DFQATT, SNEGSKA (reference sequence). V lost 2 bases to trimming and J lost 7 bases; unmatched junction nucleotides: 5.

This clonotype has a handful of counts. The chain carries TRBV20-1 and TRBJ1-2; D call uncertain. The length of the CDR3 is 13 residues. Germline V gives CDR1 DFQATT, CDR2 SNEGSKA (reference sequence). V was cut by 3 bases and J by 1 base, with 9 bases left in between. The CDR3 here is CSASWSGNYGYTF. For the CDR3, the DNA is TGCAGTGCTAGTTGGTCGGGTAACTATGGCTACACCTTC.

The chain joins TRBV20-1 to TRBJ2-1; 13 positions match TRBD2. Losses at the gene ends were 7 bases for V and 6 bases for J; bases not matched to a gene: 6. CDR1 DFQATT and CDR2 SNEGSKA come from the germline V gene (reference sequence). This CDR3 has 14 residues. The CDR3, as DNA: TGCAGTGGCCATACTAGCGGGAGGGTCAATGAGCAGTTCTTC. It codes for CSGHTSGRVNEQFF.

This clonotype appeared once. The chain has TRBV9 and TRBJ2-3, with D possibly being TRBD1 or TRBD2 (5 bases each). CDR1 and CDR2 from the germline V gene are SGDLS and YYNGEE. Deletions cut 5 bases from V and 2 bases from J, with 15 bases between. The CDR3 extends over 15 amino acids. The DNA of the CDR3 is TGTGCCAGCAGGAGAGGGTGGGGCAACACAGATACGCAGTATTTT. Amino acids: CASRRGWGNTDTQYF.

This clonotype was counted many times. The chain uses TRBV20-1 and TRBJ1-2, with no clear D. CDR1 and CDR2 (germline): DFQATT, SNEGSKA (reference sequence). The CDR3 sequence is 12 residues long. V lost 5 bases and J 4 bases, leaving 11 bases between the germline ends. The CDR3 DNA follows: TGCAGTGCTCCCGATCAAACCTATGGCTACACCTTC. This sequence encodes CSAPDQTYGYTF.

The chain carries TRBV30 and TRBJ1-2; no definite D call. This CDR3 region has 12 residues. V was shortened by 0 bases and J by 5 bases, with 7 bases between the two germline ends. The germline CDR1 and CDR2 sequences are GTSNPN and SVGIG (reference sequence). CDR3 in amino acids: CAWSVSSYGYTF. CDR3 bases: TGTGCCTGGAGTGTCTCCAGTTATGGCTACACCTTC.

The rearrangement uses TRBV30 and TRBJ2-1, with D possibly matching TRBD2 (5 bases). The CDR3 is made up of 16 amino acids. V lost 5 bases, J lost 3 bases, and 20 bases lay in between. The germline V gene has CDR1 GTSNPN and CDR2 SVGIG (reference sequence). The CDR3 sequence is CAWGSDSVKNYNEQFF. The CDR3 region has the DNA TGTGCCTGGGGTTCAGATAGCGTCAAGAACTACAATGAGCAGTTCTTC.

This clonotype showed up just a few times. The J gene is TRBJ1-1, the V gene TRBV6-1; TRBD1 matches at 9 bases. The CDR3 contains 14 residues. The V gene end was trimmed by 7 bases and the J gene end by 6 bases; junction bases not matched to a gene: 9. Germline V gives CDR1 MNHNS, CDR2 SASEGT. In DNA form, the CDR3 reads TGTGCCAGCATACCTACAGGGGGCATCGCTGAAGCTTTCTTT. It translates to CASIPTGGIAEAFF.

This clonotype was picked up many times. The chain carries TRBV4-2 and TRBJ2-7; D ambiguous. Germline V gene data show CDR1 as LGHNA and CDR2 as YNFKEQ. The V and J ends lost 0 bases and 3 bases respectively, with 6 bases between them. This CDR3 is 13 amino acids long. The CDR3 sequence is CASSQDELYEQYF. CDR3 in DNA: TGTGCCAGCAGCCAAGATGAACTCTACGAGCAGTACTTC.

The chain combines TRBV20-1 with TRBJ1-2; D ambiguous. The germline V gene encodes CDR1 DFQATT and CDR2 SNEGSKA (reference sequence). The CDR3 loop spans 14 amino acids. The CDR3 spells CLAEPPPSNYGYTF. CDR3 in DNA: TGCCTAGCCGAGCCTCCTCCATCTAACTATGGCTACACCTTC.

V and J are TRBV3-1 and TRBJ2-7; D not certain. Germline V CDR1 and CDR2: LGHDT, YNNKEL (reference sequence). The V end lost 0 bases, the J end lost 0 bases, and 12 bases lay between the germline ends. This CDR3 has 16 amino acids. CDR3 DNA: TGTGCCAGCAGCCAAGATGCAGGCTTTCGCTCCTACGAGCAGTACTTC. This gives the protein CASSQDAGFRSYEQYF.

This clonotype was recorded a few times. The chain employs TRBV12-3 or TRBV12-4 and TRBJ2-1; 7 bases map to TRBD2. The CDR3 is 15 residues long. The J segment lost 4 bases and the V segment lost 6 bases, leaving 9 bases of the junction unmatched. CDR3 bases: TGTGCCAGCAGGCCTGCTGGCGGGGGATACAATGAGCAGTTCTTC. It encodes CASRPAGGGYNEQFF.

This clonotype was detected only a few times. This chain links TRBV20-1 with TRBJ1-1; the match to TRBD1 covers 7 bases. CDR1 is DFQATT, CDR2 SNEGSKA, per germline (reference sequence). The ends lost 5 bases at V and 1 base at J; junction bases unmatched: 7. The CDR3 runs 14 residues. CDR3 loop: CSAFKGAGNTEAFF. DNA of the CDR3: TGCAGTGCTTTTAAGGGGGCTGGGAACACTGAAGCTTTCTTT.

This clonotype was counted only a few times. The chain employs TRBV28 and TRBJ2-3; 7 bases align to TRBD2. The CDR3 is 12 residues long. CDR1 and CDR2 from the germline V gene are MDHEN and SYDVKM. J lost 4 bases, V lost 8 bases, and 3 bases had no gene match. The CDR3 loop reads CASGGGADTQYF. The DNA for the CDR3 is TGTGCCAGCGGGGGGGGAGCAGATACGCAGTATTTT.